This is a list of T cell receptor beta chains from one sample in a study of glioma-infiltrating T cells. TCRdb reprocessed the multiplex PCR reads via MiXCR and lists one record per CDR3 protein. The sample lists about 410,000 distinct CDR3 sequences; about two fifths were seen once. The source material was glioma tissue, nonneoplastic brain tissue, or PBMCs (not recorded which). These receptor sequences come from a human donor with low-grade glioma or glioblastoma, undergoing nonglioma brain surgery, or in good health (not recorded which). The CDR3 runs from the conserved cysteine through the conserved F or W. Fields, in order: V gene, clone size, J gene, D gene, CDR3 protein, CDR3 DNA. A D gene is named only where the DNA matches it firmly. Clone size appears in some rows only: once, few, many, or a class for an expanded clone.

TRBV19,few,TRBJ2-7,TRBD1,CASSIDGQGSSYEQYF,TGTGCCAGTAGTATAGACGGACAGGGATCGTCCTACGAGCAGTACTTC
TRBV6-1,many,TRBJ1-6,TRBD1,CASSPDRGNSPLHF,TGTGCCAGCAGTCCCGACAGGGGAAATTCACCCCTCCACTTT
TRBV27,once,TRBJ2-7,NA,CASTRGDKEPYEQYF,TGTGCCAGCACCAGAGGGGACAAGGAGCCCTACGAGCAGTACTTC
TRBV3-1,few,TRBJ2-1,NA,CASTTDATYNEQFF,TGTGCCAGCACCACTGACGCAACCTACAATGAGCAGTTCTTC
TRBV2,few,TRBJ2-7,NA,CASSLDSLGEQYF,TGTGCCAGCAGTCTCGACAGCCTTGGTGAGCAGTACTTC
TRBV18,few,TRBJ2-1,NA,CASSPLSWRSYNEQFF,TGTGCCAGCTCACCCCTGTCGTGGAGGTCCTACAATGAGCAGTTCTTC
TRBV15,few,TRBJ2-3,NA,CATTSRGAYTDTQYF,TGTGCCACCACCTCTCGGGGGGCCTACACAGATACGCAGTATTTT
TRBV29-1,NA,TRBJ2-1,NA,CSVAARLAQANEQFF,TGCAGCGTTGCGGCCCGGCTCGCACAAGCCAATGAGCAGTTCTTC
TRBV7-8,NA,TRBJ2-3,NA,CASRLHRDSTDTQYF,TGTGCCAGCAGGCTCCATCGGGATAGCACAGATACGCAGTATTTT
TRBV24-1,few,TRBJ2-2,NA,CATSDFRTTTNTGELFF,TGTGCCACCAGTGATTTCCGGACTACAACGAACACCGGGGAGCTGTTTTTT
TRBV19,many,TRBJ1-1,NA,CASRSIVNTEAFF,TGTGCCAGTAGAAGCATCGTTAACACTGAAGCTTTCTTT
TRBV7-2,NA,TRBJ2-7,NA,CASSYRSSYEQYF,TGTGCCAGCAGCTATAGGTCATCCTACGAGCAGTACTTC
TRBV27,NA,TRBJ2-5,TRBD2,CASSRIAGGRETQYF,TGTGCCAGCAGCAGAATAGCGGGAGGGCGGGAGACCCAGTACTTC
TRBV28,NA,TRBJ2-1,NA,CASSLSLSPEYNGQFF,TGTGCCAGCAGTTTATCGCTATCGCCCGAATACAATGGGCAGTTCTTC
TRBV4-1,NA,TRBJ2-3,TRBD2,CASRHERDPSPSDTQYF,TGCGCCAGCAGACATGAGCGGGACCCCTCTCCTTCGGATACGCAGTATTTT
TRBV15,NA,TRBJ2-3,NA,CAASRETDTQYF,TGTGCCGCCAGCAGAGAAACAGATACGCAGTATTTT
TRBV28,NA,TRBJ2-5,TRBD2,CASSVWTSGSAPETQYF,TGTGCCAGCAGTGTATGGACTAGCGGGAGTGCGCCAGAGACCCAGTACTTC
TRBV4-1,NA,TRBJ1-1,NA,CASKGGTILNTEAFF,TGCGCCAGCAAAGGTGGGACCATTTTGAACACTGAAGCTTTCTTT
TRBV7-3,NA,TRBJ2-7,NA,CASSLARGGYEQYF,TGTGCCAGCAGCTTAGCCCGAGGGGGATACGAGCAGTACTTC
TRBV29-1,many,TRBJ1-5,NA,CSVVLGADRNQPQHF,TGCAGCGTTGTCTTGGGGGCAGATCGCAATCAGCCCCAGCATTTT
TRBV10-3,NA,TRBJ2-3,NA,CARGTTDTQYF,TGTGCCAGAGGAACCACAGATACGCAGTATTTT
TRBV19,few,TRBJ2-3,NA,CASTSGLHSTDTQYF,TGTGCCAGTACTTCCGGTCTGCATAGCACAGATACGCAGTATTTT
TRBV6-9,NA,TRBJ1-2,NA,CVSSLRQVGGYTF,TGTGTCAGCAGTTTAAGACAGGTCGGCGGCTACACCTTC
TRBV12-3/TRBV12-4,NA,TRBJ2-5,NA,CASRVPGQETQYF,TGTGCCAGCAGGGTACCGGGGCAAGAGACCCAGTACTTC
TRBV7-2,NA,TRBJ2-7,TRBD1,CASRPGTGPYEQYF,TGTGCCAGCAGGCCTGGGACAGGTCCCTACGAGCAGTACTTC
TRBV20-1,NA,TRBJ1-5,NA,CSAKPPYSNQPQHF,TGCAGTGCTAAACCACCGTATAGCAATCAGCCCCAGCATTTT
TRBV7-9,few,TRBJ1-1,NA,CASSSQNGNTEAFF,TGTGCCAGCAGCTCCCAGAATGGGAACACTGAAGCTTTCTTT
TRBV7-2,NA,TRBJ1-1,TRBD1,CASSLKGGYTEAFF,TGTGCCAGCAGCTTAAAAGGGGGCTACACTGAAGCTTTCTTT
TRBV7-8,NA,TRBJ2-1,NA,CAGSLVVPGNEQFF,TGTGCCGGCAGCTTAGTGGTTCCGGGCAATGAGCAGTTCTTC
TRBV7-2,NA,TRBJ1-2,NA,CASSLEQGSGYTF,TGTGCCAGCAGCTTAGAACAGGGTTCTGGCTACACCTTC
TRBV25-1,NA,TRBJ2-5,NA,CARSEYRPGEAQYF,TGTGCCCGCAGTGAATATCGTCCTGGGGAAGCCCAGTACTTC
TRBV4-1,few,TRBJ1-4,TRBD1,CASSYTGVATNEKLFF,TGCGCCAGCAGCTACACAGGGGTGGCAACTAATGAAAAACTGTTTTTT
TRBV20-1,NA,TRBJ2-1,TRBD2,CSAHRLSGRNYNEQFF,TGCAGTGCTCACCGTCTTAGCGGGAGAAACTACAATGAGCAGTTCTTC
TRBV6-1,many,TRBJ1-1,NA,CASSPHRHPTEAFF,TGTGCCAGCAGTCCACACCGACACCCCACTGAAGCTTTCTTT
TRBV7-2,NA,TRBJ1-2,TRBD1,CASSRSGTGYYGYTF,TGTGCCAGCAGCCGGTCCGGGACAGGGTACTATGGCTACACCTTC
TRBV6-2/TRBV6-3,NA,TRBJ1-5,NA,CASSYNLGTPSLHSNQPQHF,TGTGCCAGCAGTTACAATCTAGGGACACCATCTCTTCATAGCAATCAGCCCCAGCATTTT
TRBV27,NA,TRBJ1-4,NA,CASSSGAVANEKLFF,TGTGCCAGCAGCTCGGGGGCGGTGGCGAATGAAAAACTGTTTTTT
TRBV20-1,few,TRBJ2-7,TRBD2,CSPWTSYEQYF,TGCAGTCCATGGACTAGTTACGAGCAGTACTTC